This T cell receptor beta chain was found in a study of blood T cell repertoires in COVID-19. This clone was counted a single time. TCRdb keeps only in-frame clones here, not all; method: immunoSEQ multiplex PCR. The repertoire consists of 400,000 to 500,000 clones, with 70% to 90% occurring once and the leading ten covering 1.4%. CDR3 size: 18 residues. Germline V gene lookup returns CDR1 MGHRA and CDR2 YSYEKL. The J segment lost 3 bases and the V segment lost 0 bases, leaving 11 bases of the junction unmatched. The V gene is TRBV4-1, the J gene TRBJ1-2; 9 nucleotides agree with TRBD1. This clonotype was obtained from a woman aged 18-35 years who had been exposed to COVID-19. The specimen sequenced was PBMCs or T cells enriched from blood (not recorded which). CDR3 in amino acids: CASSQDLVGTGLDYGYTF. The DNA for the CDR3 is TGCGCCAGCAGCCAAGATCTAGTCGGGACAGGGTTAGACTATGGCTACACCTTC.